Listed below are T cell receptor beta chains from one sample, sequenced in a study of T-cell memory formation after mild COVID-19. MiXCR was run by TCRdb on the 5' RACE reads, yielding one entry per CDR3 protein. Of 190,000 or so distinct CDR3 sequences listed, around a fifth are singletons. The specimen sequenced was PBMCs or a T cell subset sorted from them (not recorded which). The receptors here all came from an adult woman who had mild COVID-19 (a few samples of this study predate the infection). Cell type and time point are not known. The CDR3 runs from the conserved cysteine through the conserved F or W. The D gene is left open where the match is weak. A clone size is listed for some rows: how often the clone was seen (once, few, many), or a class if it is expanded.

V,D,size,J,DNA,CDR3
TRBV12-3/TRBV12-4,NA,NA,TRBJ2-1,TGTGCCAGCAGTTTAGTGGAGGGCCTCACCGATGAGCAGTTCTTC,CASSLVEGLTDEQFF
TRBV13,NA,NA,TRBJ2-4,TGTGCCAGCAGCTTAGGTTCCTCAGCCAAAAACATTCAGTACTTC,CASSLGSSAKNIQYF
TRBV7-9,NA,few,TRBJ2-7,TGTGCCAGCAGCTCGGACACCTCCTACGAGCAGTACTTC,CASSSDTSYEQYF
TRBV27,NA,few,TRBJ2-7,TGTGCCAGCAGTTCTCCGGGACCGTCCTACGAGCAGTACTTC,CASSSPGPSYEQYF
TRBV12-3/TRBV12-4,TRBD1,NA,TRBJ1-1,TGTGCCAGCAGTCAATTTCAGGGGGCGCGAGGTTTCTTT,CASSQFQGARGFF
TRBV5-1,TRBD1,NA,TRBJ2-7,TGCGCCAGCAGCCCTGGGACAGGGTACTACGAGCAGTACTTC,CASSPGTGYYEQYF
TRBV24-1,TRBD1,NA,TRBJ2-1,TGTGCCACCAGTGATCTACCGACAGGGGAGATAGGCAATGAGCAGTTCTTC,CATSDLPTGEIGNEQFF
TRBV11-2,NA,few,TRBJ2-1,TGTGCCAGCAGCGACGAGACAGTGTACAATGAGCAGTTCTTC,CASSDETVYNEQFF
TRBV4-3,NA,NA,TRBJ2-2,TGCGCCAGCAGCCAGTCCGGGGAGCTGTTTTTT,CASSQSGELFF
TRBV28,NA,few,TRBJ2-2,TGTGCCAGCAGTTTATACGGAACCGGGGAGCTGTTTTTT,CASSLYGTGELFF
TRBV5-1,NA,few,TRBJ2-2,TGCGCCAGCAGCTCATTATATGGGGCCTACGCGAACACCGGGGAGCTGTTTTTT,CASSSLYGAYANTGELFF
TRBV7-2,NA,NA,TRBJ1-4,TGTGCCAGCAGCTTAATTGGGTGGGGGAGAAATGAAAAACTGTTTTTT,CASSLIGWGRNEKLFF
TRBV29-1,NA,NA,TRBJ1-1,TGCAGCGTTGATCTCCAGGTTCTGTACACTGAAGCTTTCTTT,CSVDLQVLYTEAFF
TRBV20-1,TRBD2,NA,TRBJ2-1,TGCAGTGCTAGATCTACGACTAGCGGATATTACAATGAGCAGTTCTTC,CSARSTTSGYYNEQFF
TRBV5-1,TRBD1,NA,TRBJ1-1,TGCGCCAGCAGCTTGGGAGACAGGGAATCAAACACTGAAGCTTTCTTT,CASSLGDRESNTEAFF
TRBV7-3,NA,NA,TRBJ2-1,TGTGCCAGCAGCTACAGCACCAGGGCTGAGCAGTTCTTC,CASSYSTRAEQFF
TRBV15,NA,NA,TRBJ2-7,TGTGCCACCAGTGGCGGATCCGGGGAGTTCTACGAGCAGTACTTC,CATSGGSGEFYEQYF
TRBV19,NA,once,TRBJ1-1,TGTGCCAGCGGAACTCTGACCTCACTCGTGGCTGAAGCTTTCTTT,CASGTLTSLVAEAFF
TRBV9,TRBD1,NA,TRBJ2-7,TGTGCCAGCAGCGTGGGACAGGGGGCGAGCTACGAGCAGTACTTC,CASSVGQGASYEQYF
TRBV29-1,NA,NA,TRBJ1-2,TGCAGCGTTGAAGGAGGGGACACTGGCTACACCTTC,CSVEGGDTGYTF
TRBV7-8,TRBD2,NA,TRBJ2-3,TGTGCCAGCAGCCCCCCCCTACTAGCGGGAGGGCGGCATACGCAGTATTTT,CASSPPLLAGGRHTQYF
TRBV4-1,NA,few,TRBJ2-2,TGCGCCAGCAGCCAAGATATAGGGGAGGACACCGGGGAGCTGTTTTTT,CASSQDIGEDTGELFF
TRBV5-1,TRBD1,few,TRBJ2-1,TGCGCCAGCAGCGGGGGACAGAACAACAATGAGCAGTTCTTC,CASSGGQNNNEQFF
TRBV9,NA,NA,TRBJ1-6,TGTGCCAGCAGCGAGGGGGGGCGAAATTCACCCCTCCACTTC,CASSEGGRNSPLHF
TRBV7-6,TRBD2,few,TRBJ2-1,TGTGCCAGCAGCTTAGGATTTAAGGGGCTAGCGGGGGTCGATGAGCAGTTCTTC,CASSLGFKGLAGVDEQFF
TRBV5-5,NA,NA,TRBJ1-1,TGTGCCAGCAGCTTGGACGGGAACCCCAACACTGAAGCTTTCTTT,CASSLDGNPNTEAFF
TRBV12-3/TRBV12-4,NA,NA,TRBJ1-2,TGTGCCAGCAGTGGGGAGGGTTTCGGGTATGGCTACACCTTC,CASSGEGFGYGYTF
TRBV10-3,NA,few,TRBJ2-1,TGTGCCATCAGTGCCGTATACAATGAGCAGTTCTTC,CAISAVYNEQFF
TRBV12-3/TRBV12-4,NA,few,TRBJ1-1,TGTGCCAGCATCCTATACACTGAAGCTTTCTTT,CASILYTEAFF
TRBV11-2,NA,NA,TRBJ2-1,TGTGCCAGCAGCCCCGTAGGGGGCAATGAGCAGTTCTTC,CASSPVGGNEQFF
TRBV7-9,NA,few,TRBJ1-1,TGTGCCAGCAGCTTCCCACACTACTCCACTGAAGCTTTCTTT,CASSFPHYSTEAFF
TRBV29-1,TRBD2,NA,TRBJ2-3,TGCAGCCTGAGCGGGGAATCCACAGATACGCAGTATTTT,CSLSGESTDTQYF
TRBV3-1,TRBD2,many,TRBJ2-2,TGTGCCAGCAGCCAAGACGTAGTAGCGGGACATACGAACACCGGGGAGCTGTTTTTT,CASSQDVVAGHTNTGELFF
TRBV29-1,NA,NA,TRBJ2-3,TGCAGCTCCCGGGGAGGTGGCACAGATACGCAGTATTTT,CSSRGGGTDTQYF
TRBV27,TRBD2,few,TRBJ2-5,TGTGCCAGCGGGCCGGTAGCGGGGCCACAAGAGACCCAGTACTTC,CASGPVAGPQETQYF
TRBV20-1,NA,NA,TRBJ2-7,TGCAGTGCAAGCGCTGAATGGAGGGAAAGCTACGAGCAGTACTTC,CSASAEWRESYEQYF
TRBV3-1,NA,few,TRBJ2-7,TGTGCCAGCAGCCAAGATAGCTTTACGAGGCTTGGCGAGCAGTACTTC,CASSQDSFTRLGEQYF
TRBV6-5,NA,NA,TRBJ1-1,TGTGCCAGCAGTTACTCGGACCCCGGGAACACTGAAGCTTTCTTT,CASSYSDPGNTEAFF
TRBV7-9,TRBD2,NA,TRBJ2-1,TGTGCCAGCAGCCCGGCTAGCGGGAGGGAATACAATGAGCAGTTCTTC,CASSPASGREYNEQFF
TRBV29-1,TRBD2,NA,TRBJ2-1,TGCAGCGTTGAAATGCCTAGCGGGATCCATGAGCAGTTCTTC,CSVEMPSGIHEQFF
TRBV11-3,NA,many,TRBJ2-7,TGTGCCAGCAGCCCCCAGGGGGGTATGTCTTACGAGCAGTACTTC,CASSPQGGMSYEQYF
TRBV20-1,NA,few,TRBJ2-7,TGCAGTGCTAGAGATATGGGACAACCCTACGAGCAGTACTTC,CSARDMGQPYEQYF
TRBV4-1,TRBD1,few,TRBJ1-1,TGCGCCAGCAGCCAAGGACAGGGAATCACTGAAGCTTTCTTT,CASSQGQGITEAFF
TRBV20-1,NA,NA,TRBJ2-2,TGCAGTGCTGATCCTATTGTAGCATCGTCGAACACCGGGGAGCTGTTTTTT,CSADPIVASSNTGELFF
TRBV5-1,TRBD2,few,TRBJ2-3,TGCGCCAGCAGCCTGCGGGGGGCCCAGGATACGCAGTATTTT,CASSLRGAQDTQYF